These T cell receptor beta chains were read from a single sample in a study of identical twins. Each CDR3 protein gets one entry after TCRdb re-called the 5' RACE reads with MiXCR. The data hold nearly 650,000 distinct CDR3 sequences, with 7.1% observed a single time. The sample was also linked to a second study, of yellow fever vaccine responses in identical twins.

Sequencing was performed on PBMCs. The receptors originated from a woman under 30 in good health. CDR3s include the opening cysteine and the closing phenylalanine or tryptophan. D genes are given only for firm matches. Some rows have no size entry. The others give once, few or many, or a class for an expanded clone.

d_call: -; clone_size: few; v_call: TRBV29-1; j_call: TRBJ1-2; cdr3_aa: CSVGVGRGYTF; cdr3_nt: TGCAGTGTGGGTGTTGGTAGGGGCTACACCTTC
d_call: TRBD2; clone_size: -; v_call: TRBV6-1; j_call: TRBJ2-1; cdr3_aa: CASRSRGGGYNEQFF; cdr3_nt: TGTGCCAGCAGGAGCCGTGGCGGGGGGTACAATGAGCAGTTCTTC
d_call: -; clone_size: -; v_call: TRBV20-1; j_call: TRBJ2-3; cdr3_aa: CSARPYTGGTDTQYF; cdr3_nt: TGCAGTGCTAGGCCCTACACAGGAGGAACAGATACGCAGTATTTT
d_call: TRBD1; clone_size: many; v_call: TRBV20-1; j_call: TRBJ2-4; cdr3_aa: CSAGDRVGGNIQYF; cdr3_nt: TGCAGTGCGGGGGACAGGGTAGGAGGAAACATTCAGTACTTC
d_call: -; clone_size: few; v_call: TRBV10-3; j_call: TRBJ2-2; cdr3_aa: CATYPGAVNTGELFF; cdr3_nt: TGTGCCACCTACCCTGGTGCGGTGAACACCGGGGAGCTGTTTTTT
d_call: TRBD2; clone_size: -; v_call: TRBV5-1; j_call: TRBJ2-1; cdr3_aa: CASSTPGGDEQFF; cdr3_nt: TGCGCCAGCAGCACCCCGGGGGGGGATGAGCAGTTCTTC
d_call: -; clone_size: many; v_call: TRBV25-1; j_call: TRBJ2-1; cdr3_aa: CASSSLYNEQFF; cdr3_nt: TGTGCCAGCAGCTCTTTGTACAATGAGCAGTTCTTC
d_call: -; clone_size: many; v_call: TRBV2; j_call: TRBJ2-1; cdr3_aa: CASSDDYYNEQFF; cdr3_nt: TGTGCCAGCAGTGACGACTACTACAATGAGCAGTTCTTC
d_call: -; clone_size: many; v_call: TRBV29-1; j_call: TRBJ2-6; cdr3_aa: CSVQGAGANVLTF; cdr3_nt: TGCAGCGTTCAAGGGGCTGGGGCCAACGTCCTGACTTTC
d_call: -; clone_size: many; v_call: TRBV5-5; j_call: TRBJ2-1; cdr3_aa: CASSSSDWVYNEQFF; cdr3_nt: TGTGCCAGCAGCTCCTCCGACTGGGTCTACAATGAGCAGTTCTTC
d_call: -; clone_size: -; v_call: TRBV4-1; j_call: TRBJ1-6; cdr3_aa: CASSQEPPETGRNSPLHF; cdr3_nt: TGCGCCAGCAGCCAAGAGCCCCCCGAGACAGGCCGAAATTCACCCCTCCACTTT
d_call: -; clone_size: many; v_call: TRBV10-3; j_call: TRBJ1-4; cdr3_aa: CAITGAVNEKLFF; cdr3_nt: TGTGCCATCACGGGGGCAGTCAATGAAAAACTGTTTTTT
d_call: TRBD2; clone_size: few; v_call: TRBV5-5; j_call: TRBJ2-1; cdr3_aa: CASSYGLAGDLGNNEQFF; cdr3_nt: TGTGCCAGCAGCTACGGACTAGCGGGAGATTTGGGGAACAATGAGCAGTTCTTC
d_call: -; clone_size: -; v_call: TRBV7-9; j_call: TRBJ2-2; cdr3_aa: CASSSGYIGELFF; cdr3_nt: TGTGCCAGCAGCTCCGGATATATCGGGGAGCTGTTTTTT
d_call: TRBD1; clone_size: few; v_call: TRBV3-1; j_call: TRBJ2-3; cdr3_aa: CASSQPGQGRFTDTQYF; cdr3_nt: TGTGCCAGCAGCCAACCCGGACAGGGGCGTTTCACAGATACGCAGTATTTT
d_call: -; clone_size: many; v_call: TRBV10-2; j_call: TRBJ1-5; cdr3_aa: CASSGHLNQPQHF; cdr3_nt: TGCGCCAGCAGCGGACACCTCAATCAGCCCCAGCATTTT
d_call: TRBD1; clone_size: -; v_call: TRBV12-3/TRBV12-4; j_call: TRBJ2-2; cdr3_aa: CASSPRTGGSYNTGELFF; cdr3_nt: TGTGCCAGCAGTCCCCGGACAGGGGGTTCTTATAACACCGGGGAGCTGTTTTTT
d_call: TRBD2; clone_size: -; v_call: TRBV3-1; j_call: TRBJ2-5; cdr3_aa: CASSFGLVGETQYF; cdr3_nt: TGTGCCAGCAGTTTCGGACTAGTTGGAGAGACCCAGTACTTC
d_call: -; clone_size: many; v_call: TRBV28; j_call: TRBJ1-5; cdr3_aa: CASSLVGQNNQPQHF; cdr3_nt: TGTGCCAGCAGTTTAGTCGGACAGAACAATCAGCCCCAGCATTTT
d_call: -; clone_size: -; v_call: TRBV7-9; j_call: TRBJ1-6; cdr3_aa: CASSSLGRNNSPLHF; cdr3_nt: TGTGCCAGCAGCTCCCTCGGACGGAATAATTCACCCCTCCACTTT
d_call: TRBD2; clone_size: many; v_call: TRBV29-1; j_call: TRBJ2-1; cdr3_aa: CSVGEGFFWEQFF; cdr3_nt: TGCAGCGTGGGGGAGGGGTTTTTTTGGGAGCAGTTCTTC
d_call: TRBD2; clone_size: few; v_call: TRBV27; j_call: TRBJ2-1; cdr3_aa: CASSRRGRPGLEQFF; cdr3_nt: TGTGCCAGCAGCCGAAGGGGCCGACCGGGACTAGAGCAGTTCTTC
d_call: -; clone_size: few; v_call: TRBV29-1; j_call: TRBJ1-1; cdr3_aa: CSVGTWTDEAFF; cdr3_nt: TGCAGCGTTGGCACTTGGACAGATGAAGCTTTCTTT
d_call: -; clone_size: -; v_call: TRBV5-4; j_call: TRBJ2-3; cdr3_aa: CASSLGGYGGTDTQYF; cdr3_nt: TGTGCCAGCAGCCTAGGAGGCTATGGAGGCACAGATACGCAGTATTTT
d_call: -; clone_size: -; v_call: TRBV20-1; j_call: TRBJ2-5; cdr3_aa: CSARDAQGGETQYF; cdr3_nt: TGCAGTGCTAGAGATGCGCAGGGTGGGGAGACCCAGTACTTC
d_call: TRBD2; clone_size: many; v_call: TRBV3-1; j_call: TRBJ2-1; cdr3_aa: CASSPGLGGNEQFF; cdr3_nt: TGTGCCAGCAGCCCTGGACTAGGAGGCAATGAGCAGTTCTTC
d_call: -; clone_size: -; v_call: TRBV12-5; j_call: TRBJ2-7; cdr3_aa: CASGRTLYEQYF; cdr3_nt: TGTGCTAGTGGGCGGACACTATACGAGCAGTACTTC
d_call: TRBD1; clone_size: -; v_call: TRBV28; j_call: TRBJ2-3; cdr3_aa: CASSRTGTPTDTQYF; cdr3_nt: TGTGCCAGCAGCCGGACAGGGACCCCCACAGATACGCAGTATTTT
d_call: -; clone_size: many; v_call: TRBV5-1; j_call: TRBJ2-1; cdr3_aa: CASSLGYRDEQFF; cdr3_nt: TGCGCCAGCAGCTTGGGATACAGGGATGAGCAGTTCTTC
d_call: TRBD1; clone_size: -; v_call: TRBV5-1; j_call: TRBJ2-7; cdr3_aa: CASSPTTGTGIEQYF; cdr3_nt: TGCGCCAGCAGCCCTACGACGGGGACAGGGATCGAGCAGTACTTC
d_call: TRBD2; clone_size: few; v_call: TRBV20-1; j_call: TRBJ2-7; cdr3_aa: CSARGRGGVSYEQYF; cdr3_nt: TGCAGTGCTAGGGGGCGCGGGGGAGTCTCCTACGAGCAGTACTTC
d_call: TRBD2; clone_size: few; v_call: TRBV7-7; j_call: TRBJ2-2; cdr3_aa: CAKLAGGTGELFF; cdr3_nt: TGTGCCAAACTAGCGGGAGGGACCGGGGAGCTGTTTTTT
d_call: TRBD2; clone_size: -; v_call: TRBV5-1; j_call: TRBJ2-2; cdr3_aa: CASSLRTGLALSGGELFF; cdr3_nt: TGCGCCAGCAGCCTACGTACGGGACTAGCTTTGAGTGGCGGGGAGCTGTTTTTT
d_call: -; clone_size: -; v_call: TRBV9; j_call: TRBJ1-3; cdr3_aa: CASSVGTGNTIYF; cdr3_nt: TGTGCCAGCAGCGTAGGTACTGGAAACACCATATATTTT
d_call: -; clone_size: -; v_call: TRBV5-1; j_call: TRBJ1-1; cdr3_aa: CASSSNRALMNTEAFF; cdr3_nt: TGCGCCAGCAGCTCCAACAGGGCTCTAATGAACACTGAAGCTTTCTTT
d_call: TRBD2; clone_size: few; v_call: TRBV2; j_call: TRBJ2-2; cdr3_aa: CASRYPGLAGGTNTGELFF; cdr3_nt: TGTGCCAGCAGATACCCGGGACTAGCGGGAGGAACGAACACCGGGGAGCTGTTTTTT
d_call: -; clone_size: -; v_call: TRBV12-3/TRBV12-4; j_call: TRBJ1-6; cdr3_aa: CASSSQRGFMTSPLHF; cdr3_nt: TGTGCCAGCAGTTCACAACGGGGGTTTATGACTTCACCCCTCCACTTT
d_call: TRBD2; clone_size: many; v_call: TRBV29-1; j_call: TRBJ2-7; cdr3_aa: CSVEAGEGRYEQYF; cdr3_nt: TGCAGCGTTGAAGCCGGGGAGGGGAGATACGAGCAGTACTTC
d_call: TRBD1; clone_size: many; v_call: TRBV29-1; j_call: TRBJ2-7; cdr3_aa: CSVEVPNRGAYEQYF; cdr3_nt: TGCAGCGTTGAGGTCCCGAACAGGGGGGCCTACGAGCAGTACTTC
d_call: TRBD2; clone_size: few; v_call: TRBV6-1; j_call: TRBJ2-1; cdr3_aa: CASSGVGSGGSNEQFF; cdr3_nt: TGTGCCAGCAGTGGAGTGGGTTCGGGAGGCAGCAATGAGCAGTTCTTC
d_call: -; clone_size: many; v_call: TRBV24-1; j_call: TRBJ2-2; cdr3_aa: CATSDWGAGDTGELFF; cdr3_nt: TGTGCCACCAGTGATTGGGGGGCTGGCGACACCGGGGAGCTGTTTTTT
d_call: TRBD2; clone_size: -; v_call: TRBV15; j_call: TRBJ2-7; cdr3_aa: CATSTIPRWEGSSYEQYF; cdr3_nt: TGTGCCACCAGCACGATCCCCAGGTGGGAGGGAAGCTCCTACGAGCAGTACTTC
d_call: -; clone_size: -; v_call: TRBV9; j_call: TRBJ2-3; cdr3_aa: CASSPRQLTSTDTQYF; cdr3_nt: TGTGCCAGCAGCCCCAGACAACTTACTAGCACAGATACGCAGTATTTT